This T cell receptor beta chain was obtained from a study of blood T cell repertoires in COVID-19. The protocol was immunoSEQ multiplex PCR, while the TCRdb copy is restricted to in-frame clones and leaves out a portion. The sample consists of roughly 100,000 clones, around four fifths of them appearing once. Unmatched junction bases numbered 6, after V lost 6 bases and J lost 1 base. Germline-derived CDR1 and CDR2 are SGHTA and FQGTGA. The CDR3 length is 15 residues. Material for sequencing was peripheral blood. The sequence came from a human donor in a cohort sampled during active COVID-19. This rearrangement joins TRBV7-3 to TRBJ2-1; 7 positions agree with TRBD1. CDR3 sequence reads: CASSYAGGSYNEQFF. The DNA for the CDR3 is TGTGCCAGCAGTTATGCAGGGGGTTCCTACAATGAGCAGTTCTTC. Combining the CDR3 with reference TRBV7-3 and TRBJ2-1 gives the whole variable domain GAGVSQTPSNKVTEKGKYVELRCDPISGHTALYWYRQSLGQGPEFLIYFQGTGAADDSGLPNDRFFAVRPEGSVSTLKIQRTERGDSAVYLCASSYAGGSYNEQFFGPGTRLTVL.